This T cell receptor (beta chain) was found in a study of blood T cell repertoires in COVID-19. Study details: Some COVID-19 samples were acute and others convalescent; all came from the United States, Italy and Spain. In each case, the material was cDNA or gDNA derived from T cells, B-cell-depleted T cells, or PBMCs.

Methods used by the authors: Estimates of nucleated cell counts were drawn from the amplification of reference gene primers. Assay used: immunoSEQ multiplex PCR; TCRdb lists only in-frame clones, some missing. V and J calls and clone size are given by that table; D and trimming were obtained from the DNA. The sample has over 130,000 clones, 75% to 85% seen once; the top ten hold less than 5%. The CDR3 is 14 amino acids. The germline gives CDR1 DFQATT, CDR2 SNEGSKA (reference sequence). Unmatched junction bases numbered 6, after V lost 3 bases and J lost 4 bases. The specimen sequenced was peripheral blood. J is TRBJ2-7 and V is TRBV20-1; 10 nucleotides match TRBD1. This TCR was sampled from a woman at least 80 years old with acute or convalescent COVID-19. The CDR3 sequence: CSASRRDRGYEQYF. CDR3 in DNA: TGCAGTGCTAGTCGCCGGGACAGGGGTTACGAGCAGTACTTC.